The 8 T cell receptor beta chains below all came from one sample that was sequenced in a study of technical replicates of blood from several donors. Produced via immunoSEQ multiplex PCR; TCRdb's table is partial and in-frame only. The table shows tens of thousands of clones, with nearly 95% occurring only once. Sequenced sample: T cells isolated from PBMCs. Receptor source: a human donor in good health.

This clone was observed a single time. The genes are TRBV5-4 and TRBJ1-5; D perhaps matches TRBD1 (5 bases). CDR1 is SGHNT, CDR2 YYREEE, per germline (reference sequence). This CDR3 is built from 16 residues. Deletions cut 4 bases from V and 1 base from J, with 15 bases between. This chain's CDR3 is CASSPTPGGSNQPQHF. DNA of the CDR3: TGTGCCAGCAGCCCCACCCCCGGGGGAAGCAATCAGCCCCAGCATTTT.

The V and J genes are TRBV27 and TRBJ2-1; weak D call: TRBD2 (7 bases). CDR3 length: 13 residues. CDR1 MNHEY and CDR2 SMNVEV come from the germline V gene (reference sequence). The germline V and J ends were trimmed by 4 bases and 9 bases, with 13 bases remaining between them. This chain's CDR3 is CASSYEGGGEQFF. The CDR3 DNA reads TGTGCCAGCAGTTACGAGGGGGGGGGTGAGCAGTTCTTC.

This chain uses TRBV7-3 with TRBJ1-1; tentatively, D is TRBD1 (5 bases). The CDR3 extends over 15 amino acids. Germline CDR1 reads SGHTA; CDR2 reads FQGTGA. Trimming removed 0 bases from V and 2 bases from J, with 10 bases in between. The CDR3 region is CASSLTPGLNTEAFF. CDR3 sequence (DNA): TGTGCCAGCAGCTTAACACCGGGACTTAACACTGAAGCTTTCTTT.

The gene calls are TRBV1 and TRBJ2-7; TRBD1, the D gene given by the table, was not confirmed from the DNA. TRBV1 is a pseudogene locus. The CDR3 has 11 amino acids. CDR3 DNA: TGCACCAGCAGCGTGACAGCCCAGCAGTACTTC. Translation: CTSSVTAQQYF.

This chain uses TRBV7-8 with TRBJ1-5, with 9 bases fitting TRBD1. CDR3 length: 16 amino acids. Germline lookup yields CDR1 SGHVS and CDR2 FQNEAQ. V lost 6 bases and J lost 6; bases outside the gene matches: 12. The CDR3 bases are TGTGCCAGCAGTCAACGCAACAGGGGGCTCAGTCAGCCCCAGCATTTT. Translation gives CASSQRNRGLSQPQHF.

The gene calls are TRBV6-5 and TRBJ2-1; D is undetermined. The CDR3 is 14 residues long. V was clipped by 3 bases and J by 7 bases, with 13 bases between them. The V gene's germline CDR1 is MNHEY and CDR2 SVGAGI. This CDR3 is CASSYSFSRNEQFF. The CDR3 DNA reads TGTGCCAGCAGTTATAGTTTCTCTCGTAATGAGCAGTTCTTC.

The rearrangement links TRBV28 to TRBJ1-2; D gene unclear. The CDR3 has 12 residues. Between the trimmed V and J ends, which lost 5 bases and 4 bases, there was a span of 8 bases. From germline, CDR1 is MDHEN and CDR2 SYDVKM. The CDR3 sequence is CASSIRSYGYTF. CDR3 coding DNA: TGTGCCAGCAGTATCCGGAGCTATGGCTACACCTTC.

This chain uses TRBV5-5 with TRBJ2-7; 8 bases are shared with TRBD1. V lost 4 bases and J lost 3; bases outside the gene matches: 3. CDR1 is SGHKS, CDR2 YYEKEE, per germline (reference sequence). The CDR3 has 13 amino acids. CDR3 bases: TGTGCCAGCAGCGGGACAGGAGGCTACGAGCAGTACTTC. Protein sequence: CASSGTGGYEQYF. The variable domain in full, with the rest retrieved from reference TRBV5-5 and TRBJ2-7, is DAGVTQSPTHLIKTRGQQVTLRCSPISGHKSVSWYQQVLGQGPQFIFQYYEKEERGRGNFPDRFSARQFPNYSSELNVNALLLGDSALYLCASSGTGGYEQYFGPGTRLTVT.